This T cell receptor (beta chain) was observed in a study of tissue T cells after allogeneic stem cell transplantation. Findings of the study overall: Tissue-detected TCR repertoire was only partly captured by blood and spleen T cells.

Time point meaning: mouse harvest day 7 after allogeneic transplant. The graft held 10^6 splenic CD5+ T cells and 10^7 T-cell-depleted bone marrow cells. B6 (H2b) cells into BALB/c (H2d) mice; tissues taken at day 7 or 14. Concerning this clone: What it binds is not known. The gene symbols are mouse symbols. Coverage ceases 1 residue before the CDR3 finishes, and the germline J gene fills in the end.

This table comes from immunoSEQ multiplex PCR, and its TCRdb copy is limited to in-frame clones, with some not included. The sample comprises some 2,200 clones, around 50% of which are singletons, and around 25% rests with the top ten. CDR1 and CDR2 from the germline V gene are NSHNY and SYGAGN. The CDR3 is 16 residues long. J was trimmed by 0 bases and V by 2 bases; bases with no gene match: 5. The sample consisted of spleen. The chain combines TRBV13-1 with TRBJ2-7; 10 positions agree with TRBD1. The clonotype originates from a female BALB/c mouse given C57BL/6 T cells with graft-versus-host disease after an allogeneic hematopoietic cell transplant. The CDR3 loop reads CASSDRDRGGSYEQYF. The sequenced part of the CDR3 DNA is TGTGCCAGCAGTGACCGGGACAGGGGCGGCTCCTATGAACAGTAC.